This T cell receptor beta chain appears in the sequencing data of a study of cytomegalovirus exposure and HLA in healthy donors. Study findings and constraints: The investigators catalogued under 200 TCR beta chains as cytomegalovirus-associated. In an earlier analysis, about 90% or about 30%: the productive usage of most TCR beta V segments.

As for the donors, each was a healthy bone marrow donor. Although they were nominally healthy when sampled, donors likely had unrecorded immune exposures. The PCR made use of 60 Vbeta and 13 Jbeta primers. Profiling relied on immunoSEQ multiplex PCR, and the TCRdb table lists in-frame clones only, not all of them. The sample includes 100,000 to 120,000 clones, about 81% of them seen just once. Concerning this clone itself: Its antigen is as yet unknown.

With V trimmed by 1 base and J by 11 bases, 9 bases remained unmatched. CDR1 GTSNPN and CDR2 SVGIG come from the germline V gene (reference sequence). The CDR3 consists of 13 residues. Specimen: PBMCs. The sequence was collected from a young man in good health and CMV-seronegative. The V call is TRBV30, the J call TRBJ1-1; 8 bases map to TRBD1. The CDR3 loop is CAWSAGQGTVAFF. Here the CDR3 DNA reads TGTGCCTGGAGTGCCGGACAGGGCACGGTCGCTTTCTTT.